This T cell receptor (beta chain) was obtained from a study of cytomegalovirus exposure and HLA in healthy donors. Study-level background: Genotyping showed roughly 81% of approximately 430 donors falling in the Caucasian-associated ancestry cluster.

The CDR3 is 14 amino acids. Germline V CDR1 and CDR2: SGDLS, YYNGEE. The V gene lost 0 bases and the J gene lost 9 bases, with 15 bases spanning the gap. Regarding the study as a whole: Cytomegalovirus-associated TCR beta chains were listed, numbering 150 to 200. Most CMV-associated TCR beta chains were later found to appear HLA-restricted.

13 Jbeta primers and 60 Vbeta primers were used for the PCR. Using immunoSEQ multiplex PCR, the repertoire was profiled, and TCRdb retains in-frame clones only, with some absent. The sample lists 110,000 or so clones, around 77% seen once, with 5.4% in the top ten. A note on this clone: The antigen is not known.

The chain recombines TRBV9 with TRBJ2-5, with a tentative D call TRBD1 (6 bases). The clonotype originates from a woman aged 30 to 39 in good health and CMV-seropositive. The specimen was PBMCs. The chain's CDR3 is CASSVGTGAGAQYF. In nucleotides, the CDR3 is TGTGCCAGCAGCGTAGGGACTGGGGCAGGGGCCCAGTACTTC.